The 9 T cell receptor beta chains presented below share a single source sample, sequenced in a study of cytotoxic CD8 clonotypes in ibrutinib-treated CLL. Clones were read by immunoSEQ multiplex PCR, and TCRdb kept only the in-frame ones, dropping some. The data show approximately 100,000 clones, 70% to 85% seen once. The specimen was PBMCs, collected after 12 months of ibrutinib treatment. These receptors were taken from a human donor with chronic lymphocytic leukemia.

The chain is built from TRBV28 and TRBJ1-3; 7 bases fit TRBD1. Germline CDR1 MDHEN, CDR2 SYDVKM. V lost 5 bases and J lost 0; bases outside the gene matches: 10. There are 17 residues in the CDR3. The CDR3 nucleotides are TGTGCCAGCAGTCCCCCCGGACAGGCCATCTCTGGAAACACCATATATTTT. Translating gives CASSPPGQAISGNTIYF.

The chain joins TRBV7-3 to TRBJ2-2; possibly TRBD1 for D (5 bases). The CDR3 has 16 residues. Trimming took off 1 base at V and 0 bases at J, with 9 bases between the two ends. Germline CDR1 is SGHTA and CDR2 is FQGTGA. CDR3 region: CASSLSGHTNTGELFF. DNA of the CDR3: TGTGCCAGCAGCTTAAGTGGACACACGAACACCGGGGAGCTGTTTTTT.

This sequence joins TRBV7-2 and TRBJ2-5; 7 nucleotides line up with TRBD1. This CDR3 region has 15 residues. CDR1 is SGHTA, CDR2 FQGNSA, per germline. Losses at the gene ends were 5 bases for V and 2 bases for J; bases not matched to a gene: 8. The CDR3 DNA follows: TGTGCCAGCAGCCGCCGGGACAGCTCTCAAGAGACCCAGTACTTC. Protein product: CASSRRDSSQETQYF.

For the CDR3, the DNA is TGTGCCAGCGGGAAGGGACAGGGGGTGCACGAGCAGTACTTC. It specifies CASGKGQGVHEQYF. The chain recombines TRBV2 with TRBJ2-7; 11 bases line up with TRBD1. Per germline, CDR1 SNHLY and CDR2 FYNNEI. V lost 8 bases, J lost 5 bases, and 8 bases stayed unmatched. This CDR3 has 14 residues.

CDR3 nucleotide sequence: TGTGCCAGCAGTAAGAAACCCGGACAGGGGAATGGCTACACCTTC. Amino acid sequence: CASSKKPGQGNGYTF. The chain carries TRBV28 and TRBJ1-2, with 9 bases fitting TRBD1. Germline CDR1 is MDHEN and CDR2 is SYDVKM. This CDR3 region has 15 residues. The V and J ends lost 5 bases and 6 bases, in that order; junction bases with no gene match: 10.

The V call is TRBV28, the J call TRBJ2-5; 8 nucleotides match TRBD1. Trimming took 4 bases from V and 1 from J; bases not matched to a gene: 11. This CDR3 has 17 amino acids. The V gene's germline CDR1 is MDHEN and CDR2 SYDVKM. CDR3 nucleotides: TGTGCCAGCAGTTCATACAGACAGGGGTTATTCCAAGAGACCCAGTACTTC. Protein sequence: CASSSYRQGLFQETQYF.

The chain recombines TRBV5-4 with TRBJ2-7; 9 nucleotides line up with TRBD1. The CDR3 totals 15 residues. The junction had 7 bases not matched to a gene; V was cut back by 0 bases and J by 6 bases. The germline gives CDR1 SGHNT, CDR2 YYREEE (reference sequence). The CDR3 loop is CASSLGRDRAVEQYF. The CDR3 bases are TGTGCCAGCAGCTTGGGCCGGGACAGGGCGGTCGAGCAGTACTTC.

Here the CDR3 reads CATQGASNTEAFF. The CDR3 nucleotides read TGTGCCACCCAGGGGGCCTCGAACACTGAAGCTTTCTTT. The V gene is TRBV18, the J gene TRBJ1-1; 8 bases are a match to TRBD1. Germline V lookup: CDR1 KGHSH, CDR2 LQKENI. CDR3 size: 13 residues. The J segment lost 1 base and the V segment lost 10 bases, leaving 5 bases of the junction unmatched.

The chain combines TRBV10-1 with TRBJ2-3; 9 bases map to TRBD2. Germline CDR1 reads WNHNN; CDR2 reads SYGVQD (reference sequence). After removal of 2 bases from V and 0 bases from J, the junction contained 12 bases not matched to a gene. The CDR3 is 19 residues long. CDR3 in DNA: TGCGCCAGCAGTGAGAGCGGCGGGGGGGCCCGTGCTAGCACAGATACGCAGTATTTT. The encoded protein is CASSESGGGARASTDTQYF.